The clone carrying this T cell receptor (beta chain) occurred a few times. The data were taken from a study of identical twins. TCRdb processed the 5' RACE reads anew with MiXCR; each CDR3 protein has one entry. Here the sample spans 240,000 or so distinct CDR3 sequences, roughly a tenth being singletons. The germline V and J ends were trimmed by 0 bases and 3 bases, with 10 bases remaining between them. CDR1 SGDLS and CDR2 YYNGEE come from the germline V gene. The CDR3 sequence is 15 residues long. This receptor was identified in a man in his fifties in good health. Sequencing was performed on memory T cells sorted from blood. V usage is TRBV9 and J usage is TRBJ2-1, with D possibly matching TRBD1 (5 bases). The CDR3, as DNA: TGTGCCAGCAGCGTAGGACAGCAAAACTACAATGAGCAGTTCTTC. Amino acid sequence: CASSVGQQNYNEQFF.